This entry is about one T cell receptor beta chain. Documented treatment: about 20 received Ad26.COV2.S at low or high dose, single or two shots; 5 received placebo; per-sample allocation not given. Samples analyzed were those drawn on day 63 after the first vaccine or placebo injection. An adult aged 18-55 years in Boston served as the donor. Libraries were prepared by immunoSEQ multiplex PCR; TCRdb keeps only in-frame clonotypes and omits some of them. Of around 400,000 clones in the sample, 90% were seen once. This entry is derived from a study of Ad26.COV2.S vaccination and SARS-CoV-2 variants. Overall study context: Participants got Ad26.COV2.S intramuscularly, once or twice 56 days apart.

Germline V gene sequence: CDR1 SNHLY, CDR2 FYNNEI. Trimming took 6 bases from V and 7 from J; bases not matched to a gene: 8. The length of the CDR3 is 15 residues. The J gene is TRBJ2-3, the V gene TRBV2, with TRBD1 identical over 12 bases. The sample in question was peripheral blood, obtained in a trial of Ad26.COV2.S vaccine versus placebo. This receptor was taken from a person aged 18 to 65 who received the Ad26.COV2.S COVID-19 vaccine or a placebo. In DNA, the CDR3 is TGTGCCAGCAGCCGTCCGGGACAGGGGGCGAATACGCAGTATTTT. Translation gives CASSRPGQGANTQYF.